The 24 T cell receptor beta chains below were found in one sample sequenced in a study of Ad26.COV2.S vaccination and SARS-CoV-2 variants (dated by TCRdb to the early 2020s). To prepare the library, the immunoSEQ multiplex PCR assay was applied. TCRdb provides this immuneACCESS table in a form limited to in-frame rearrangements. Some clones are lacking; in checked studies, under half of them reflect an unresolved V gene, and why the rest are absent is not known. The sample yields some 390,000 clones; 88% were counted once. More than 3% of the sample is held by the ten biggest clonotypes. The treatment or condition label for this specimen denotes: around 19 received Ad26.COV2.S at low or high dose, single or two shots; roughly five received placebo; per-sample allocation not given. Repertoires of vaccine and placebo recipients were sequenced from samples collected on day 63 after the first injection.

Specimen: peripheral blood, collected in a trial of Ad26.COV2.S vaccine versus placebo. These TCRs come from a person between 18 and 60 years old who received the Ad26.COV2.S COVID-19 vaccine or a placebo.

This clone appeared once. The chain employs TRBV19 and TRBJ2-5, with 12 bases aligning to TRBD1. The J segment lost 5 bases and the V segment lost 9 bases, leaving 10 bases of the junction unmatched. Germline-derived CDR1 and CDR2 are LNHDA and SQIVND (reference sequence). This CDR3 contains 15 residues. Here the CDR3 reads CASRAGTGGRETQYF. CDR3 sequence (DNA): TGTGCCAGCCGAGCCGGGACAGGGGGCCGGGAGACCCAGTACTTC.

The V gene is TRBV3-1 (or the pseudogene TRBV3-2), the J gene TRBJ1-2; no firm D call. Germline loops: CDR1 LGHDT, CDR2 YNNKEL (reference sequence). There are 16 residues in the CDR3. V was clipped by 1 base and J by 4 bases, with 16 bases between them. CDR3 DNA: TGTGCCAGCAGCCAAGGGTACACCCAAGAGACCTATGGCTACACCTTC. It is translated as CASSQGYTQETYGYTF.

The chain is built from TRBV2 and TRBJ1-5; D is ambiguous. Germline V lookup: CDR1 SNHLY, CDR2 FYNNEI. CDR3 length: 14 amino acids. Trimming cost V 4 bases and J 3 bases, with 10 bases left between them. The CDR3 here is CASSVEQYNQPQHF. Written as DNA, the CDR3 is TGTGCCAGCAGTGTGGAGCAGTACAATCAGCCCCAGCATTTT.

This CDR3 is CSVEGGTGNTEAFF. The CDR3 DNA reads as TGCAGCGTTGAAGGAGGGACAGGGAACACTGAAGCTTTCTTT. The chain has TRBV29-1 and TRBJ1-1, with TRBD1 identical over 8 bases. The CDR3 consists of 14 residues. Germline CDR1 is SQVTM and CDR2 is ANQGSEA. V shed 1 base, J shed 1 base, and the junction held 2 bases outside the gene matches.

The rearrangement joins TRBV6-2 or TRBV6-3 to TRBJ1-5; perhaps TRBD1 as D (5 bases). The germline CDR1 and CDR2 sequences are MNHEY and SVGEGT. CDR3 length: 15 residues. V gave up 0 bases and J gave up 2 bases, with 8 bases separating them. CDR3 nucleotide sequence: TGTGCCAGCAGTTACTCAGGGGTTGGCAATCAGCCCCAGCATTTT. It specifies CASSYSGVGNQPQHF.

In nucleotides, the CDR3 is TGTGCCACCTGGCGCGGACAGGGGGGAGTAGGCACTGAAGCTTTCTTT. It specifies CATWRGQGGVGTEAFF. V and J are TRBV10-3 and TRBJ1-1; 10 nucleotides match TRBD1. Germline values: CDR1 ENHRY, CDR2 SYGVKD. The CDR3 is made up of 16 amino acids. V shed 10 bases, J shed 4 bases, and the junction held 15 bases outside the gene matches.

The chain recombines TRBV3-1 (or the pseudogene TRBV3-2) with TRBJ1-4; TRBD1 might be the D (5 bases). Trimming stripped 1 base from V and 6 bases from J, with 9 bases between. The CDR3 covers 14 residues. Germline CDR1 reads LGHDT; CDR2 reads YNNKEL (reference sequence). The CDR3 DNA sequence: TGTGCCAGCAGCCAAGCGGGACGTGATGAAAAACTGTTTTTT. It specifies CASSQAGRDEKLFF.

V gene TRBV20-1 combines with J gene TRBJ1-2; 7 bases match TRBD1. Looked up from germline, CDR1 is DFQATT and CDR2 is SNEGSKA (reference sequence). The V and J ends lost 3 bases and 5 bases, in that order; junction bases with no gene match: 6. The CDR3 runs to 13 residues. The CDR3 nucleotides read TGCAGTGCTAGTCACCGACAGGGTTATGGCTACACCTTC. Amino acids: CSASHRQGYGYTF.

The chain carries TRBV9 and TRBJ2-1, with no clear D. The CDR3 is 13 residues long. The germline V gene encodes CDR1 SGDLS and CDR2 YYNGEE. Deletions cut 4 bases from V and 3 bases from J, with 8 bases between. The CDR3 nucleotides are TGTGCCAGCAGCCCCGCTAGCTACAATGAGCAGTTCTTC. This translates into CASSPASYNEQFF.

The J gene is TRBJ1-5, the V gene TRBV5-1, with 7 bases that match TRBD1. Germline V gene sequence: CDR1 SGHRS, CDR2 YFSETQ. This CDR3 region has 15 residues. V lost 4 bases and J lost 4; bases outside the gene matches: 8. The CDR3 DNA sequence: TGCGCCAGCAGCCTGGATGGACAGGCGAATCAGCCCCAGCATTTT. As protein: CASSLDGQANQPQHF.

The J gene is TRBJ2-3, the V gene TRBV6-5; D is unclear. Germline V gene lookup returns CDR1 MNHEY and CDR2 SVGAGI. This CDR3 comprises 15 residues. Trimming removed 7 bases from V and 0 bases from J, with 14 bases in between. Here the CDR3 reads CASNGRGPSTDTQYF. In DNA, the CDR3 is TGTGCCAGCAACGGCCGTGGCCCTAGCACAGATACGCAGTATTTT.

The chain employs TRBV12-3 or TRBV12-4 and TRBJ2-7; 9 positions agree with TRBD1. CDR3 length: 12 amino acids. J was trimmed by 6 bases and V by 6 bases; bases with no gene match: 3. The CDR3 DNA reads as TGTGCCAGCAGCTGGACAGGGGTCGAGCAGTACTTC. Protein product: CASSWTGVEQYF.

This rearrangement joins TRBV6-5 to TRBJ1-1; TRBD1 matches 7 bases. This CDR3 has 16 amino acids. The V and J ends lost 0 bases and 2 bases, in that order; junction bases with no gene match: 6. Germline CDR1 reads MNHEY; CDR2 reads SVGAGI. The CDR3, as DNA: TGTGCCAGCAGTTACTCTGACCGGGACAGCAACACTGAAGCTTTCTTT. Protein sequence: CASSYSDRDSNTEAFF.

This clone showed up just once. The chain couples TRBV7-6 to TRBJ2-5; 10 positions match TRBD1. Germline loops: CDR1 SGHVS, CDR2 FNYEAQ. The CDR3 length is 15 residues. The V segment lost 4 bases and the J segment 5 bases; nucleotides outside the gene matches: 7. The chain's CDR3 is CASSSDRGAWETQYF. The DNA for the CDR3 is TGTGCCAGCAGCTCGGACAGGGGGGCGTGGGAGACCCAGTACTTC.

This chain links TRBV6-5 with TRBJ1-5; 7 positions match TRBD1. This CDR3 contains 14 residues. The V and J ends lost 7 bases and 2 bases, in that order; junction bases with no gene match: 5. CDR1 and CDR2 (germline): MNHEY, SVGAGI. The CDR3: CASNEGQGNQPQHF. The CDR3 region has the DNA TGTGCCAGCAACGAAGGACAGGGCAATCAGCCCCAGCATTTT.

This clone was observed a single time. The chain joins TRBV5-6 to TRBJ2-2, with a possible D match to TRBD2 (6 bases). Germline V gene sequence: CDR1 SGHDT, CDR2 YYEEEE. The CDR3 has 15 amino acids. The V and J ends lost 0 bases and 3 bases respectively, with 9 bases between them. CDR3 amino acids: CASSLGGLHTGELFF. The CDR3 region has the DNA TGTGCCAGCAGCTTGGGGGGACTCCACACCGGGGAGCTGTTTTTT.

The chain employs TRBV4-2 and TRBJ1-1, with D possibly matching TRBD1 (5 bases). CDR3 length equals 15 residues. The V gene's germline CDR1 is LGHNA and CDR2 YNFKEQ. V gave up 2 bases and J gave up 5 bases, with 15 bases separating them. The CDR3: CASSQLGSGATEAFF. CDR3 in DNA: TGTGCCAGCAGCCAATTGGGGTCCGGGGCGACTGAAGCTTTCTTT.

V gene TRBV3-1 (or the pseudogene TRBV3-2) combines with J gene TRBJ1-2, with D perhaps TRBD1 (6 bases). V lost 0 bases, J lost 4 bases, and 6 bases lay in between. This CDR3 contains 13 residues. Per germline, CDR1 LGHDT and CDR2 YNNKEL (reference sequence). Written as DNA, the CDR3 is TGTGCCAGCAGCCAAGACAGGGGCTATGGCTACACCTTC. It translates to CASSQDRGYGYTF.

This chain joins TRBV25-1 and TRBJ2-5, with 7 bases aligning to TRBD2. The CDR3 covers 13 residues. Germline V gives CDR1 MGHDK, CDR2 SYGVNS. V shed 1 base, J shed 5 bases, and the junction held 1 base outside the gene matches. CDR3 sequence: CASSEWEGETQYF. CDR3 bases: TGTGCCAGCAGTGAATGGGAGGGGGAGACCCAGTACTTC.

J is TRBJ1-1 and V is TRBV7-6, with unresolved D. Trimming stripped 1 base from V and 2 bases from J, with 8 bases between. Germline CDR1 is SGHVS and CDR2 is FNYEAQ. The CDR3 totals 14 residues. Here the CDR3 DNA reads TGTGCCAGCAGCTTAGGACATTTAAACACTGAAGCTTTCTTT. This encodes CASSLGHLNTEAFF.

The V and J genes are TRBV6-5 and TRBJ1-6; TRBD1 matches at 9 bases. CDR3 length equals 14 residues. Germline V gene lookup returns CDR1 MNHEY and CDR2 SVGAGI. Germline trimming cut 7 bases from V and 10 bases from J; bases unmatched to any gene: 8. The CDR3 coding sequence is TGTGCCAGCACCAGGGACAGGGAACACTCACCCCTCCACTTT. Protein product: CASTRDREHSPLHF.

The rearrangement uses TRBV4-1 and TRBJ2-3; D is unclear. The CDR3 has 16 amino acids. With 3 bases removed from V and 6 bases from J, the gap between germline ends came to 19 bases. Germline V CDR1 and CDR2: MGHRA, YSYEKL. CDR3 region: CASSQNDLGVGDTQYF. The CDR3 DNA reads TGCGCCAGCAGCCAGAACGACCTAGGTGTAGGGGATACGCAGTATTTT.

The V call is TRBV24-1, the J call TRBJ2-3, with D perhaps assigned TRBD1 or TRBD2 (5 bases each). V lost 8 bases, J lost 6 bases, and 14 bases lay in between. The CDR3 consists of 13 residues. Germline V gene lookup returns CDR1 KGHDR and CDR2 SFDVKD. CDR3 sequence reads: CATNGTPGDTQYF. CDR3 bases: TGTGCCACCAACGGGACCCCGGGGGATACGCAGTATTTT.

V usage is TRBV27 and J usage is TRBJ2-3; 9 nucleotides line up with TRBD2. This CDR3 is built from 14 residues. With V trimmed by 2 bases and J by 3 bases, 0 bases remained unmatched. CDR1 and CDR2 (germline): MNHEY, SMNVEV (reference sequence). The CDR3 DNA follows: TGTGCCAGCAGTTTAGGACTAGCGACAGATACGCAGTATTTT. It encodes CASSLGLATDTQYF.